The clone carrying this TCR beta chain was observed at least ten times. The target antigen is unknown. TCRdb independently ran MiXCR on the PCR reads; one entry per CDR3 protein. The top ten clones hold approximately 0.91% of a sample with some 97,000 distinct CDR3 sequences, 20% to 25% of them seen once. These data belong to a study of molecular identifiers for immune sequencing clone quantification. The CDR3 is made up of 17 amino acids. Trimming pared 5 bases from V and 0 bases from J, leaving 14 bases between. Whole-study findings and limits: Clones carrying above 20 RNA copies accounted for over 98% of effector molecules, under 1% in naive cells.

This chain connects TRBV12-3 or TRBV12-4 to TRBJ2-6, with D perhaps matching TRBD1 or TRBD2 (8 bases each). The receptor's source is a human donor in good health. Some libraries in this study had Jurkat cell RNA spiked in. The sample was naive CD8+ T cells from blood, with Jurkat cell RNA spiked in. Documented subset: FACS-sorted CD8+CD4-CCR7+CD45RA+ naive T cells. The chain's CDR3 is CASSRTGTSSGANVLTF. The CDR3 DNA reads as TGTGCCAGCAGTCGGACAGGGACTAGCTCTGGGGCCAACGTCCTGACTTTC.